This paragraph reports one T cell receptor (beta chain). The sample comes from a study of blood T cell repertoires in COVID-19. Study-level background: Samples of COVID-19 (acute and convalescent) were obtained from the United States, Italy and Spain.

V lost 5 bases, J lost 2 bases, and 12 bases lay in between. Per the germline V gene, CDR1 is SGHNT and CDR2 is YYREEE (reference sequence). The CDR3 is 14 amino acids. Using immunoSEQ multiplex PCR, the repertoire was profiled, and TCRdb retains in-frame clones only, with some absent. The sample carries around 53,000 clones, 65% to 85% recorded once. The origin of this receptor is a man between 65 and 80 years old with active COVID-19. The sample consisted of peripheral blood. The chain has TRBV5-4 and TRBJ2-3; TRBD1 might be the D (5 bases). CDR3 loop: CASRNRQNTDTQYF. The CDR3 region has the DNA TGTGCCAGCAGAAATAGACAGAACACAGATACGCAGTATTTT.